What follows are 2 T cell receptor beta chains derived from one specimen sequenced in a study of blood T cell repertoires in COVID-19. Assay used: immunoSEQ multiplex PCR; TCRdb lists only in-frame clones, some missing. The sample gives about 26,000 clones, 88% of which show up once; 15% to 20% is in the top ten. Sequencing input: peripheral blood. These TCRs come from a man between 65 and 79 years old with acute or convalescent COVID-19.

The CDR3 sequence: CASSPHRGVSLEPLHF. For the CDR3, the DNA is TGTGCCAGCAGCCCCCATCGGGGAGTCAGCCTAGAACCCCTCCACTTT. V and J are TRBV7-2 and TRBJ1-6; D not resolved. This CDR3 has 16 amino acids. Germline loops: CDR1 SGHTA, CDR2 FQGNSA. V was cut by 5 bases and J by 12 bases, with 23 bases left in between.

The gene calls are TRBV7-3 and TRBJ2-2; 7 bases align to TRBD2. Germline V gene data show CDR1 as SGHTA and CDR2 as FQGTGA. The CDR3 length is 15 residues. J was trimmed by 5 bases and V by 0 bases; bases with no gene match: 3. The CDR3 coding sequence is TGTGCCAGCAGCTTAACTGGCGGGAGTACCGGGGAGCTGTTTTTT. It encodes CASSLTGGSTGELFF.